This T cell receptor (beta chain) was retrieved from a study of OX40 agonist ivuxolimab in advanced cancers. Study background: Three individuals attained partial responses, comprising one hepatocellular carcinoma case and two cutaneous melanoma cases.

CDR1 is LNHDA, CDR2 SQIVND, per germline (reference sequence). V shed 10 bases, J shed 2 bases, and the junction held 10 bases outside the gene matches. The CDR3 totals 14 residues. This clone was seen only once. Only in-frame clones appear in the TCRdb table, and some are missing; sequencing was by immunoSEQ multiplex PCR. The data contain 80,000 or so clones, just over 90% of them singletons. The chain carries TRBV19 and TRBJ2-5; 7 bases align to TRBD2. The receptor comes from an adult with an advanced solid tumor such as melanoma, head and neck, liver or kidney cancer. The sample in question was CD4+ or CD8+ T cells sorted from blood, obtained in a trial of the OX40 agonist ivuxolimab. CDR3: CATARLGGQETQYF. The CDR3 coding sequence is TGTGCCACGGCCCGTCTCGGGGGGCAAGAGACCCAGTACTTC.